The 27 T cell receptor beta chains given below trace back to one sample, sequenced in a study of T cells in tumors after PD-1 blockade. The method was immunoSEQ multiplex PCR; TCRdb's version includes in-frame clones alone and lacks a portion of them. Of under 75,000 clones in the sample, roughly 70% were seen once. This material consisted of PBMCs, taken after anti-PD-1 treatment. The source is a human donor with basal cell carcinoma.

The chain uses TRBV6-1 and TRBJ1-1, with TRBD1 as a possible D gene (5 bases). The CDR3 is 13 residues long. Trimming stripped 5 bases from V and 5 bases from J, with 12 bases between. Looked up from germline, CDR1 is MNHNS and CDR2 is SASEGT. The DNA for the CDR3 is TGTGCCAGCAGTTTCCCTGGGGGTACTGAAGCTTTCTTT. Its translation: CASSFPGGTEAFF.

The chain combines TRBV7-2 with TRBJ2-5, with 8 bases aligning to TRBD2. Germline lookup yields CDR1 SGHTA and CDR2 FQGNSA. J was trimmed by 2 bases and V by 3 bases; bases with no gene match: 5. The length of the CDR3 is 15 residues. The CDR3 DNA is TGTGCCAGCAGCTTGGAAGCGGGGGAACAAGAGACCCAGTACTTC. Amino acids: CASSLEAGEQETQYF.

The chain is built from TRBV2 and TRBJ2-3; no clear D. V was pared by 8 bases and J by 0 bases, with 12 bases between. Germline lookup yields CDR1 SNHLY and CDR2 FYNNEI. The CDR3 covers 14 residues. CDR3 protein: CASGPFSSTDTQYF. In DNA, the CDR3 is TGTGCCAGCGGGCCTTTTAGTAGCACAGATACGCAGTATTTT.

This clone is a singleton in its sample. The V gene is TRBV5-1, the J gene TRBJ1-6; 8 bases line up with TRBD1. Germline V gives CDR1 SGHRS, CDR2 YFSETQ. CDR3 length: 17 residues. V lost 2 bases and J lost 7; bases outside the gene matches: 11. CDR3 in DNA: TGCGCCAGCAGCTTATCCCCCTTCAGGACAGGGAATTCACCCCTCCACTTT. Its protein product is CASSLSPFRTGNSPLHF.

This chain joins TRBV11-1 and TRBJ2-5; 8 bases agree with TRBD1. After removal of 5 bases from V and 2 bases from J, the junction contained 4 bases not matched to a gene. The CDR3 runs 14 residues. The germline V gene encodes CDR1 SGHAT and CDR2 FQDESV (reference sequence). CDR3 sequence: CASSRQGAQETQYF. CDR3 nucleotides: TGTGCCAGCAGCCGCCAGGGGGCTCAAGAGACCCAGTACTTC.

This clone appeared a single time. The chain links TRBV6-5 to TRBJ2-5; 8 nucleotides agree with TRBD2. With V trimmed by 6 bases and J by 9 bases, 9 bases remained unmatched. CDR1 and CDR2 (germline): MNHEY, SVGAGI. CDR3 size: 13 residues. CDR3 coding DNA: TGTGCCAGCAGGGGGACTAGTTTTCAGGCCCAGTACTTC. This encodes CASRGTSFQAQYF.

CDR3 loop: CASSSPRQDISNTEAFF. Written as DNA, the CDR3 is TGCGCCAGCAGCTCTCCTCGACAGGACATCTCGAACACTGAAGCTTTCTTT. The rearrangement uses TRBV5-1 and TRBJ1-1; tentative D call: TRBD1 (6 bases). CDR1 is SGHRS, CDR2 YFSETQ, per germline. The length of the CDR3 is 17 residues. The V end was cut by 3 bases, the J end by 1 base, with 19 bases between.

The sample holds a few counts of this clone. The genes are TRBV3-1 (or the pseudogene TRBV3-2) and TRBJ2-3, with 15 nucleotides matching TRBD2. CDR1 is LGHDT, CDR2 YNNKEL, per germline (reference sequence). With 4 bases clipped from V and 3 bases from J, the junction kept 5 bases outside the gene matches. The CDR3 contains 17 residues. CDR3 loop: CASSPGTSGGLTDTQYF. As DNA, the CDR3 is TGTGCCAGCAGCCCCGGGACTAGCGGGGGGCTGACAGATACGCAGTATTTT.

This clone showed up just once. The J gene is TRBJ1-1, the V gene TRBV5-5; 7 nucleotides agree with TRBD1. The germline CDR1 and CDR2 sequences are SGHKS and YYEKEE (reference sequence). The CDR3 sequence is 17 residues long. Germline trimming cut 0 bases from V and 4 bases from J; bases unmatched to any gene: 12. In nucleotides, the CDR3 is TGTGCCAGCAGCTTGGACTATCTGACAGGGAGGAGCACTGAAGCTTTCTTT. It is translated as CASSLDYLTGRSTEAFF.

The V call is TRBV30, the J call TRBJ1-1; perhaps TRBD1 as D (5 bases). The CDR3 loop spans 14 amino acids. Germline V lookup: CDR1 GTSNPN, CDR2 SVGIG (reference sequence). V was pared by 1 base and J by 0 bases, with 9 bases between. The chain's CDR3 is CAWSAGHLNTEAFF. The CDR3 DNA reads TGTGCCTGGAGTGCAGGACACCTGAACACTGAAGCTTTCTTT.

The chain employs TRBV5-4 and TRBJ2-7; the D gene is possibly TRBD1 (6 bases). This CDR3 region has 14 residues. Trimming removed 0 bases from V and 3 bases from J, with 10 bases in between. Germline CDR1 reads SGHNT; CDR2 reads YYREEE (reference sequence). In DNA form, the CDR3 reads TGTGCCAGCAGCTTGGGACAGGAGAACTACGAGCAGTACTTC. Protein: CASSLGQENYEQYF. Full variable domain (rest looked up from reference TRBV5-4 and TRBJ2-7): ETGVTQSPTHLIKTRGQQVTLRCSSQSGHNTVSWYQQALGQGPQFIFQYYREEENGRGNFPPRFSGLQFPNYSSELNVNALELDDSALYLCASSLGQENYEQYFGPGTRLTVT.

This chain uses TRBV6-5 with TRBJ1-4; no clear D. V lost 0 bases to trimming and J lost 8 bases, with 7 bases between them. CDR1 MNHEY and CDR2 SVGAGI come from the germline V gene. The CDR3 totals 13 residues. CDR3 nucleotide sequence: TGTGCCAGCAGTTACTCGACTCGGGAAAAACTGTTTTTT. The encoded protein is CASSYSTREKLFF.

This sequence joins TRBV13 and TRBJ2-5; 7 bases map to TRBD1. The CDR3 covers 14 residues. Germline CDR1 reads PRHDT; CDR2 reads FYEKMQ (reference sequence). The trim removed 3 bases at V and 5 bases at J, leaving 6 bases unmatched. Here the CDR3 reads CASSFPTGQETQYF. For the CDR3, the DNA is TGTGCCAGCAGCTTCCCGACAGGGCAGGAGACCCAGTACTTC.

The rearrangement links TRBV6-5 to TRBJ1-3; D unclear. This CDR3 has 14 amino acids. Germline values: CDR1 MNHEY, CDR2 SVGAGI. Trimming pared 11 bases from V and 0 bases from J, leaving 14 bases between. CDR3 region: CACFGVSSGNTIYF. The CDR3 coding sequence is TGTGCCTGTTTTGGTGTTTCCTCTGGAAACACCATATATTTT.

The chain combines TRBV19 with TRBJ2-2, with D perhaps TRBD1 or TRBD2 (7 bases each). V was trimmed by 5 bases and J by 6 bases, leaving 13 bases between them. The CDR3 runs to 14 residues. Germline V gene data show CDR1 as LNHDA and CDR2 as SQIVND (reference sequence). The chain's CDR3 is CASSPRGGAGELFF. The CDR3 nucleotides are TGTGCCAGTAGTCCCAGGGGGGGGGCCGGGGAGCTGTTTTTT.

The chain joins TRBV5-8 to TRBJ2-3; no reliable D call. The CDR3 runs to 15 residues. The V gene's germline CDR1 is SGHTS and CDR2 YDEGEE. V dropped 0 bases and J dropped 0 bases, with 8 bases sitting between them. The DNA for the CDR3 is TGTGCCAGCAGCTTGGAGGGTAGTAGCACAGATACGCAGTATTTT. It specifies CASSLEGSSTDTQYF.

The CDR3 DNA sequence: TGTGCCAGCTCACTTGGACAGGAAGAGACCCAGTACTTC. This encodes CASSLGQEETQYF. V and J are TRBV18 and TRBJ2-5; 7 nucleotides match TRBD1. This CDR3 is 13 amino acids long. Trimming cost V 4 bases and J 3 bases; bases outside gene matches: 2. The germline V gene encodes CDR1 KGHSH and CDR2 LQKENI.

The chain uses TRBV10-3 and TRBJ2-7; tentative D call: TRBD2 (6 bases). CDR3 length: 13 residues. The germline V and J ends were trimmed by 8 bases and 4 bases, with 15 bases remaining between them. In germline, CDR1 is ENHRY, CDR2 SYGVKD. In DNA form, the CDR3 reads TGTGCCATCGGGGGGAACCTTAGGTACGAGCAGTACTTC. It codes for CAIGGNLRYEQYF.

In this sample, this clone turned up a few times. CDR3 in amino acids: CAWSSAEETQYF. DNA for the CDR3: TGTGCCTGGAGTTCGGCAGAAGAGACCCAGTACTTC. The chain uses TRBV30 and TRBJ2-5; no clear D gene. V was pared by 2 bases and J by 3 bases, with 7 bases between. The CDR3 length is 12 residues. Per germline, CDR1 GTSNPN and CDR2 SVGIG (reference sequence).

The chain employs TRBV6-4 and TRBJ2-1, with TRBD1 matching 7 bases. CDR1 is MRHNA and CDR2 is SNTAGT in the germline V gene. After removal of 8 bases from V and 8 bases from J, the junction contained 12 bases not matched to a gene. This CDR3 region has 14 residues. In nucleotides, the CDR3 is TGTGCCAGCGCCCTAAGGGGGCAAGAAGATGAGCAGTTCTTC. It translates to CASALRGQEDEQFF.

CDR3 DNA: TGCGCCAGCAGCTCCTCATCTAGCGGGGGCACCGGGGAGCTGTTTTTT. This sequence encodes CASSSSSSGGTGELFF. V and J are TRBV5-1 and TRBJ2-2; the match to TRBD2 covers 10 bases. V shed 3 bases and J 4 bases; nucleotides not matched to a gene: 6. The CDR3 length is 16 residues. The germline V gene has CDR1 SGHRS and CDR2 YFSETQ. Full variable domain (missing parts from reference TRBV5-1 and TRBJ2-2): KAGVTQTPRYLIKTRGQQVTLSCSPISGHRSVSWYQQTPGQGLQFLFEYFSETQRNKGNFPGRFSGRQFSNSRSEMNVSTLELGDSALYLCASSSSSSGGTGELFFGEGSRLTVL.

The rearrangement links TRBV14 to TRBJ2-1; a weak D match, TRBD2 (5 bases). Germline values: CDR1 SGHDN, CDR2 FVKESK. The ends were cut back, 10 bases at V and 1 base at J, with 14 bases in the middle. CDR3 length: 14 residues. For the CDR3, the DNA is TGTGCCACCGCTCTCGGGGTATCCTACAATGAGCAGTTCTTC. Its protein product is CATALGVSYNEQFF.

The J gene is TRBJ2-7, the V gene TRBV5-6; 7 bases are shared with TRBD1. This CDR3 contains 15 residues. Germline CDR1 is SGHDT and CDR2 is YYEEEE. With V trimmed by 2 bases and J by 2 bases, 7 bases remained unmatched. The CDR3 DNA follows: TGTGCCAGCAGCTTTTACAGGGGTCCCCCCTACGAGCAGTACTTC. Amino acid sequence: CASSFYRGPPYEQYF.

The chain employs TRBV3-1 (or the pseudogene TRBV3-2) and TRBJ2-5, with 9 bases that match TRBD2. CDR1 LGHDT and CDR2 YNNKEL come from the germline V gene (reference sequence). With V trimmed by 0 bases and J by 5 bases, 13 bases remained unmatched. The CDR3 runs 18 residues. Here the CDR3 reads CASSQDRLAGSKEETQYF. The CDR3 nucleotides are TGTGCCAGCAGCCAAGATAGGCTAGCGGGGTCGAAGGAGGAGACCCAGTACTTC.

The V and J genes are TRBV6-5 and TRBJ2-1; 8 bases line up with TRBD2. The CDR3 length is 15 residues. J gave up 4 bases and V 5 bases, and 7 bases lay outside the gene matches. Germline V gene data show CDR1 as MNHEY and CDR2 as SVGAGI. The CDR3 DNA sequence: TGTGCCAGCAGTATAACGGGGGGGAAATACAATGAGCAGTTCTTC. Protein sequence: CASSITGGKYNEQFF.

CDR3 loop: CASSGQGNTGELFF. The CDR3, as DNA: TGCGCCAGCAGTGGACAGGGTAACACCGGGGAGCTGTTTTTT. The V gene is TRBV10-2, the J gene TRBJ2-2; TRBD1 agrees at 7 bases. V gave up 4 bases and J gave up 2 bases; unmatched junction bases: 1. Germline CDR1 is WSHSY and CDR2 is SAAADI. CDR3 length: 14 residues.

V is TRBV30 and J is TRBJ2-1; D unclear. The V and J ends lost 2 bases and 6 bases respectively, with 11 bases between them. This CDR3 region has 13 residues. The germline gives CDR1 GTSNPN, CDR2 SVGIG (reference sequence). The CDR3 DNA is TGTGCCTGGAGTATTAGAGAATCCAATGAGCAGTTCTTC. Protein: CAWSIRESNEQFF. Using reference TRBV30 and TRBJ2-1 for the parts outside the CDR3, the full variable domain is SQTIHQWPATLVQPVGSPLSLECTVEGTSNPNLYWYRQAAGRGLQLLFYSVGIGQISSEVPQNLSASRPQDRQFILSSKKLLLSDSGFYLCAWSIRESNEQFFGPGTRLTVL.